One and the same sample provided the 18 T cell receptor beta chains below, sequenced in a study of neurological immune-mediated disorders. MiXCR was run by TCRdb on the 5' RACE reads, yielding one entry per CDR3 protein. The profile shows 130,000 or so distinct CDR3 sequences, approximately 3.2% of them singletons. The sample consisted of PBMCs. These receptors all stem from a woman in her 30s with multiple sclerosis.

This clonotype was counted many times. V and J are TRBV10-2 and TRBJ2-5; 7 nucleotides agree with TRBD1. V gave up 3 bases and J gave up 1 base; unmatched junction bases: 8. The CDR3 spans 16 residues. The germline gives CDR1 WSHSY, CDR2 SAAADI. The CDR3 DNA is TGCGCCAGCAGTGACGGTGACAGGGTCCTCCAAGAGACCCAGTACTTC. It is translated as CASSDGDRVLQETQYF.

This clonotype was found many times. V is TRBV20-1 and J is TRBJ1-2, with 10 positions matching TRBD1. CDR1 DFQATT and CDR2 SNEGSKA come from the germline V gene (reference sequence). The CDR3 totals 15 residues. J gave up 2 bases and V 6 bases, and 9 bases lay outside the gene matches. The CDR3 DNA sequence: TGCAGTGCCCGCCCCGGGACAGGGGACAACTATGGCTACACCTTC. Translating gives CSARPGTGDNYGYTF.

This clonotype was recorded many times. The rearrangement links TRBV12-3 or TRBV12-4 to TRBJ1-6, with TRBD1 matching over 7 bases. The CDR3 contains 15 residues. V dropped 7 bases and J dropped 5; count of bases not matched to a gene: 8. Here the CDR3 DNA reads TGTGCCAGCACCCCGGAGGGGACAGATAATTCACCCCTCCACTTT. Its protein product is CASTPEGTDNSPLHF.

This clonotype was detected many times. The chain joins TRBV28 to TRBJ2-5; D uncertain. V was trimmed by 6 bases and J by 5 bases, leaving 10 bases between them. Germline CDR1 MDHEN, CDR2 SYDVKM. The CDR3 sequence is 12 residues long. The CDR3 region has the DNA TGTGCCAGCAGCAGTCCCGCGGAGACCCAGTACTTC. Its translation: CASSSPAETQYF.

This clonotype was picked up many times. This sequence joins TRBV5-6 and TRBJ2-1; D gene ambiguous. With 0 bases removed from V and 2 bases from J, the gap between germline ends came to 6 bases. Germline values: CDR1 SGHDT, CDR2 YYEEEE. This CDR3 region has 14 residues. CDR3: CASSLGAPYNEQFF. In DNA, the CDR3 is TGTGCCAGCAGCTTGGGGGCCCCCTACAATGAGCAGTTCTTC.

This clonotype was seen a handful of times. The rearrangement uses TRBV5-1 and TRBJ1-1; tentatively, D is TRBD1 (5 bases). V lost 6 bases, J lost 4 bases, and 19 bases lay in between. The CDR3 is 15 amino acids. From germline, CDR1 is SGHRS and CDR2 YFSETQ. CDR3 coding DNA: TGCGCCAGCAACCCAATAGGTGGGGCGGGCACTGAAGCTTTCTTT. It yields the protein CASNPIGGAGTEAFF.

This clonotype occurred many times. This rearrangement joins TRBV20-1 to TRBJ1-1; D not resolved. Germline V lookup: CDR1 DFQATT, CDR2 SNEGSKA (reference sequence). The CDR3 is made up of 16 amino acids. With 2 bases removed from V and 1 base from J, the gap between germline ends came to 17 bases. The CDR3 nucleotides are TGCAGTGCTAGATTGGGTGGGGTTGCCACGAACACTGAAGCTTTCTTT. Residues: CSARLGGVATNTEAFF.

This sequence joins TRBV5-1 and TRBJ2-7; 7 bases map to TRBD2. V lost 7 bases and J lost 2; bases outside the gene matches: 6. The CDR3 totals 13 residues. CDR1 and CDR2 from the germline V gene are SGHRS and YFSETQ. CDR3: CASGSGITYEQYF. DNA of the CDR3: TGCGCCAGCGGGAGCGGGATAACCTACGAGCAGTACTTC.

Turning to this clonotype: No conserved phenylalanine or tryptophan is present at the end of the CDR3, so a read error is the likely explanation. The chain is built from TRBV12-3 or TRBV12-4 and TRBJ1-3, with D possibly matching TRBD1 (6 bases). The length of the CDR3 is 15 residues. The CDR3 reads CASSFGDIAGKTIYV. DNA of the CDR3: TGTGCCAGCAGTTTTGGGGACATTGCCGGAAAAACCATATATGTT.

This clonotype was detected ten times or more. The gene calls are TRBV5-1 and TRBJ2-3; 7 positions match TRBD2. The V gene end was trimmed by 1 base and the J gene end by 4 bases; junction bases not matched to a gene: 6. This CDR3 spans 15 amino acids. Germline CDR1 and CDR2: SGHRS and YFSETQ. CDR3 nucleotide sequence: TGCGCCAGCAGCTTGATCGGGGGGTGGGCAGATACGCAGTATTTT. Translated: CASSLIGGWADTQYF.

This clonotype has a count of ten or more. This chain joins TRBV7-9 and TRBJ1-2, with D uncertain. The germline V and J ends were trimmed by 6 bases and 2 bases, with 10 bases remaining between them. Germline V gene data show CDR1 as SEHNR and CDR2 as FQNEAQ (reference sequence). The CDR3 runs 13 residues. The DNA for the CDR3 is TGTGCCAGCAGAAAGGACGGAAACTATGGCTACACCTTC. Translation: CASRKDGNYGYTF.

This clonotype has a count of ten or more. The chain is built from TRBV25-1 and TRBJ1-1; possible D gene TRBD1, 6 bases. This CDR3 spans 12 amino acids. V was pared by 8 bases and J by 4 bases, with 11 bases between. Per the germline V gene, CDR1 is MGHDK and CDR2 is SYGVNS. CDR3 sequence: CASADSSTEAFF. The CDR3 DNA sequence: TGTGCCAGCGCGGACAGTTCCACTGAAGCTTTCTTT.

This clonotype has at least ten counts. Here the CDR3 DNA reads TGTGCCAGCAGTTACCGGTCGACAGTGACTGAAGCTTTCTTT. It is translated as CASSYRSTVTEAFF. The J gene is TRBJ1-1, the V gene TRBV6-2 or TRBV6-3, with TRBD1 as a possible D gene (5 bases). The CDR3 has 14 residues. Germline CDR1 is MNHEY and CDR2 is SVGEGT. Trimming shortened V by 2 bases and J by 5 bases, and 12 bases separated the two germline ends.

This clonotype came up many times. This chain joins TRBV29-1 and TRBJ2-3; D gene ambiguous. CDR3 length equals 12 residues. CDR1 is SQVTM, CDR2 ANQGSEA, per germline. The CDR3 sequence is CTILTVTDTQYF. The CDR3 bases are TGCACCATTTTGACTGTCACAGATACGCAGTATTTT.

The sample holds many counts of this clonotype. The gene calls are TRBV20-1 and TRBJ2-2; TRBD1 aligns across 9 bases. Trimming cost V 0 bases and J 6 bases; bases outside gene matches: 8. Germline V gene sequence: CDR1 DFQATT, CDR2 SNEGSKA (reference sequence). CDR3 length: 16 residues. The CDR3 protein is CSARDPRTGVAGELFF. The CDR3 bases are TGCAGTGCTAGAGATCCAAGGACAGGGGTGGCCGGGGAGCTGTTTTTT.

This clonotype showed up just a few times. V and J are TRBV5-1 and TRBJ2-6; unclear D gene. The germline V and J ends were trimmed by 7 bases and 1 base, with 9 bases remaining between them. Germline values: CDR1 SGHRS, CDR2 YFSETQ. The CDR3 extends over 14 amino acids. The CDR3 DNA follows: TGCGCCAGCGCAGATTGGTCTGGGGCCAACGTCCTGACTTTC. Translated: CASADWSGANVLTF. The variable domain in full, with the rest retrieved from reference TRBV5-1 and TRBJ2-6, is KAGVTQTPRYLIKTRGQQVTLSCSPISGHRSVSWYQQTPGQGLQFLFEYFSETQRNKGNFPGRFSGRQFSNSRSEMNVSTLELGDSALYLCASADWSGANVLTFGAGSRLTVL.

This clonotype was found many times. CDR3 sequence (DNA): TGCGCCAGCAGCGCAACTAGCGGGAGTCTTTACGAGCAGTACTTC. Translating gives CASSATSGSLYEQYF. The V call is TRBV5-1, the J call TRBJ2-7, with TRBD2 identical over 11 bases. The junction had 7 bases not matched to a gene; V was cut back by 4 bases and J by 4 bases. This CDR3 is built from 15 residues. Germline V gene sequence: CDR1 SGHRS, CDR2 YFSETQ. The full variable domain, its missing parts supplied by reference TRBV5-1 and TRBJ2-7, is KAGVTQTPRYLIKTRGQQVTLSCSPISGHRSVSWYQQTPGQGLQFLFEYFSETQRNKGNFPGRFSGRQFSNSRSEMNVSTLELGDSALYLCASSATSGSLYEQYFGPGTRLTVT.

There are a few counts of this clonotype. The rearrangement joins TRBV6-2 or TRBV6-3 to TRBJ1-1; D is uncertain. The CDR3 consists of 13 residues. Per the germline V gene, CDR1 is MNHEY and CDR2 is SVGEGT. With 5 bases removed from V and 5 bases from J, the gap between germline ends came to 12 bases. The CDR3 nucleotides read TGTGCCAGCAGTGGCGCGGGAAGGACTGAAGCTTTCTTT. Protein product: CASSGAGRTEAFF.